Below, one T cell receptor (beta chain) is given with its context. This entry comes from a study of blood T cell repertoires in COVID-19. About the study: Material from acute and convalescent COVID-19 was sourced from the United States, Italy and Spain. The cDNA or gDNA used as material had been derived from T cells, B-cell-depleted T cells, or PBMCs.

As processed by the authors: From reference gene primer amplification, estimates of nucleated cell counts were derived. Some clones are missing from TCRdb's copy, which holds only in-frame ones; the method was immunoSEQ multiplex PCR. That table gives V, J and clone size, and the DNA gave D and trimming. The sample lists about 230,000 clones, roughly 79% seen once, with 7.5% in the top ten. The germline V and J ends were trimmed by 5 bases and 4 bases, with 20 bases remaining between them. Germline V lookup: CDR1 SEHNR, CDR2 FQNEAQ (reference sequence). CDR3 length: 16 residues. What was sequenced was peripheral blood. The chain recombines TRBV7-9 with TRBJ1-1; D possibly corresponds to TRBD1 (6 bases). This TCR came from a woman aged 80 or over with COVID-19, enrolled during active disease. CDR3 sequence reads: CASSAVGTTRGTEAFF. Here the CDR3 DNA reads TGTGCCAGCAGCGCTGTCGGGACAACCCGCGGCACTGAAGCTTTCTTT.